The text below deals with one T cell receptor beta chain. Its antigen is as yet unknown. The data were taken from a study of cytotoxic CD8 clonotypes in ibrutinib-treated CLL. Overall study findings and caveats: Samples were collected at differing times from sustained-remission and progressing patients.

Sequencing was designed to attain a depth spanning 1 in 200,000 to 1 in 1 million T cells. The data were produced by immunoSEQ multiplex PCR, yet TCRdb's version contains in-frame clones alone and is incomplete. Found here are nearly 300,000 clones, 60% to 80% of them singletons; the top ten hold roughly 6%. V gave up 1 base and J gave up 7 bases; unmatched junction bases: 4. CDR3 length: 14 amino acids. The germline V gene encodes CDR1 LGHNA and CDR2 YNFKEQ. The J gene is TRBJ2-1, the V gene TRBV4-2, with 7 bases that match TRBD2. This sample comprised PBMCs, obtained at disease progression, from a patient treated with ibrutinib. This TCR was sampled from a human donor with chronic lymphocytic leukemia. The CDR3 region has the DNA TGTGCCAGCAGCCAAGTGGGAGGGACGAATGAGCAGTTCTTC. This gives the protein CASSQVGGTNEQFF.